The 32 T cell receptor beta chains below were found in one sample sequenced in a study of T cell responses to AZD1222 COVID-19 vaccine. TCRdb's copy holds only in-frame clones and misses some; the assay was immunoSEQ multiplex PCR. In all, the sample yields about 140,000 clones. Sequencing was carried out using peripheral blood. These receptors were obtained from an adult in good health.

The V and J genes are TRBV19 and TRBJ2-2, with D perhaps matching TRBD2 (6 bases). Deletions cut 3 bases from V and 4 bases from J, with 12 bases between. CDR3 size: 15 residues. The germline V gene encodes CDR1 LNHDA and CDR2 SQIVND (reference sequence). The CDR3 reads CASSMTVRGTGELFF. The DNA of the CDR3 is TGTGCCAGTAGTATGACGGTGCGGGGCACCGGGGAGCTGTTTTTT.

In DNA, the CDR3 is TGTGCCAGCTCAACAACCCCCCCAGGGGTAGAACCCCCGAATGAGCAGTTCTTC. Encoded protein: CASSTTPPGVEPPNEQFF. The chain is built from TRBV18 and TRBJ2-1; perhaps TRBD1 as D (6 bases). V was shortened by 5 bases and J by 7 bases, with 27 bases between the two germline ends. The germline gives CDR1 KGHSH, CDR2 LQKENI. The CDR3 runs to 18 residues.

The V and J genes are TRBV6-4 and TRBJ1-4; 7 bases match TRBD1. V trimming: 8 bases; J trimming: 4 bases; junction bases outside the gene matches: 19. The CDR3 is 18 residues long. Germline loops: CDR1 MRHNA, CDR2 SNTAGT. CDR3 nucleotides: TGTGCCAGCGACCTCCCCCATGGGACAGTCCAATTTAATGAAAAACTGTTTTTT. This sequence encodes CASDLPHGTVQFNEKLFF.

The chain uses TRBV6-5 and TRBJ2-7; D uncertain. The CDR3 totals 14 residues. Germline lookup yields CDR1 MNHEY and CDR2 SVGAGI. Between the trimmed V and J ends, which lost 5 bases and 3 bases, there was a span of 14 bases. The CDR3 nucleotides read TGTGCCAGCAGTCGCGACATCGGTGGCTACGAGCAGTACTTC. Its protein product is CASSRDIGGYEQYF.

The rearrangement links TRBV15 to TRBJ1-5, with TRBD1 matching 7 bases. The CDR3 is made up of 14 amino acids. Germline values: CDR1 LNHNV, CDR2 YYDKDF (reference sequence). V dropped 4 bases and J dropped 6; count of bases not matched to a gene: 6. CDR3 nucleotide sequence: TGTGCCACCAGCATTACAGGGGTTGGTCAGCCCCAGCATTTT. Residues: CATSITGVGQPQHF.

The CDR3 sequence: CASLGNRADGYTF. Here the CDR3 DNA reads TGTGCCAGCCTGGGGAACAGGGCTGACGGCTACACCTTC. This chain uses TRBV2 with TRBJ1-2; TRBD1 is a possible D gene (6 bases). This CDR3 is built from 13 residues. The germline V and J ends were trimmed by 8 bases and 8 bases, with 18 bases remaining between them. Germline V gives CDR1 SNHLY, CDR2 FYNNEI.

For the CDR3, the DNA is TGTGCCAGCCGATTCCCAGGGGCCGGCTACACCTTC. Protein sequence: CASRFPGAGYTF. The V call is TRBV28, the J call TRBJ1-2; a weak D match, TRBD1 (6 bases). Trimming left V 8 bases short and J 8 bases short, with 15 bases between. The CDR3 is made up of 12 amino acids. Looked up from germline, CDR1 is MDHEN and CDR2 is SYDVKM.

The chain couples TRBV5-1 to TRBJ2-1; 8 bases match TRBD2. Germline V gene data show CDR1 as SGHRS and CDR2 as YFSETQ. V was clipped by 2 bases and J by 3 bases; unmatched bases: 4. CDR3 length equals 15 residues. The CDR3 DNA sequence: TGCGCCAGCAGCTTAAGCGGGGGAAACTACAATGAGCAGTTCTTC. It yields the protein CASSLSGGNYNEQFF.

V and J are TRBV7-6 and TRBJ1-2; no firm D call. CDR1 is SGHVS and CDR2 is FNYEAQ in the germline V gene. CDR3 length: 11 amino acids. CDR3 sequence: CACPQNYGYTF. Written as DNA, the CDR3 is TGTGCTTGTCCCCAGAACTATGGCTACACCTTC.

The chain is built from TRBV30 and TRBJ2-3, with 7 bases lining up with TRBD1. The CDR3 contains 15 residues. Unmatched junction bases numbered 11, after V lost 3 bases and J lost 5 bases. From germline, CDR1 is GTSNPN and CDR2 SVGIG (reference sequence). The CDR3: CAWRPRRGWEDTQYF. CDR3 nucleotide sequence: TGTGCCTGGAGACCCCGCAGGGGGTGGGAAGATACGCAGTATTTT.

This rearrangement joins TRBV4-3 to TRBJ2-7; 8 positions agree with TRBD2. Germline-derived CDR1 and CDR2 are LGHNA and YSLEER. V trimming: 4 bases; J trimming: 3 bases; junction bases outside the gene matches: 8. This CDR3 contains 15 residues. The CDR3 DNA follows: TGCGCCAGCAGCCCCGGGACGGGGGGGGACTACGAGCAGTACTTC. Amino acid sequence: CASSPGTGGDYEQYF.

The chain links TRBV15 to TRBJ2-7; 10 positions agree with TRBD1. The CDR3 extends over 15 amino acids. V shed 3 bases and J 6 bases; nucleotides not matched to a gene: 8. Germline V CDR1 and CDR2: LNHNV, YYDKDF (reference sequence). The CDR3 reads CATSRGGQGRREQYF. CDR3 coding DNA: TGTGCCACCAGCAGGGGGGGACAGGGGCGTCGCGAGCAGTACTTC.

The chain links TRBV6-2 or TRBV6-3 to TRBJ1-2; TRBD1 matches 7 bases. CDR1 is MNHEY and CDR2 is SVGEGT in the germline V gene. CDR3 size: 15 residues. V gave up 5 bases and J gave up 2 bases; unmatched junction bases: 8. CDR3 sequence: CASSPTGTANYGYTF. The CDR3 DNA reads TGTGCCAGCAGTCCCACCGGGACAGCAAACTATGGCTACACCTTC.

The chain couples TRBV3-1 (or the pseudogene TRBV3-2) to TRBJ1-3; the match to TRBD1 covers 7 bases. This CDR3 contains 15 residues. The germline gives CDR1 LGHDT, CDR2 YNNKEL (reference sequence). The J segment lost 2 bases and the V segment lost 3 bases, leaving 4 bases of the junction unmatched. The CDR3 reads CASSQGQSPGNTIYF. Here the CDR3 DNA reads TGTGCCAGCAGCCAGGGACAGTCACCTGGAAACACCATATATTTT.

The CDR3 reads CASTPRLLFEKLFF. The CDR3, as DNA: TGTGCCAGCACCCCTCGGCTACTCTTTGAAAAACTGTTTTTT. The V and J genes are TRBV2 and TRBJ1-4; D gene uncertain. Germline CDR1 and CDR2: SNHLY and FYNNEI. The CDR3 is 14 residues long. Between the trimmed V and J ends, which lost 7 bases and 7 bases, there was a span of 16 bases.

The gene calls are TRBV7-9 and TRBJ1-1; D unresolved. V lost 5 bases to trimming and J lost 5 bases, with 15 bases between them. The CDR3 contains 14 residues. Germline CDR1 reads SEHNR; CDR2 reads FQNEAQ (reference sequence). This CDR3 is CASSLNSGETEAFF. In nucleotides, the CDR3 is TGTGCCAGCAGCCTCAACTCCGGGGAAACTGAAGCTTTCTTT.

The gene calls are TRBV28 and TRBJ2-3; perhaps TRBD2 as D (6 bases). CDR3 length: 16 residues. CDR1 and CDR2 from the germline V gene are MDHEN and SYDVKM. The V and J ends lost 0 bases and 2 bases respectively, with 12 bases between them. The CDR3 DNA sequence: TGTGCCAGCAGTTTATGCGCCCAGCGGGCCACAGATACGCAGTATTTT. Protein: CASSLCAQRATDTQYF.

The chain employs TRBV7-2 and TRBJ2-1; 9 nucleotides agree with TRBD2. The germline CDR1 and CDR2 sequences are SGHTA and FQGNSA. The CDR3 sequence is 14 residues long. V was pared by 5 bases and J by 3 bases, with 2 bases of the junction left unmatched. The CDR3 sequence is CASSLSGSYNEQFF. The CDR3 DNA is TGTGCCAGCAGCCTTAGCGGGAGCTACAATGAGCAGTTCTTC. Full variable domain (rest looked up from reference TRBV7-2 and TRBJ2-1): GAGVSQSPSNKVTEKGKDVELRCDPISGHTALYWYRQSLGQGLEFLIYFQGNSAPDKSGLPSDRFSAERTGGSVSTLTIQRTQQEDSAVYLCASSLSGSYNEQFFGPGTRLTVL.

For the CDR3, the DNA is TGTGCCAGCAGCACTCGACAGGGTCAGGGCTATGGCTACACCTTC. Amino acid sequence: CASSTRQGQGYGYTF. The V gene is TRBV21-1, the J gene TRBJ1-2; the table's TRBD1 call for D was not verified on the DNA. TRBV21-1 is termed a pseudogene. The CDR3 length is 15 residues.

The chain carries TRBV7-9 and TRBJ1-2; D uncertain. V was cut by 1 base and J by 2 bases, with 11 bases left in between. Germline V gene lookup returns CDR1 SEHNR and CDR2 FQNEAQ (reference sequence). The CDR3 runs 15 residues. The CDR3 nucleotides read TGTGCCAGCAGCTTAGGCGGCAGTCTAAACTATGGCTACACCTTC. It codes for CASSLGGSLNYGYTF.

This chain joins TRBV3-1 (or the pseudogene TRBV3-2) and TRBJ2-7; D remains ambiguous. The V end was cut by 8 bases, the J end by 5 bases, with 10 bases between. Germline CDR1 reads LGHDT; CDR2 reads YNNKEL (reference sequence). The CDR3 is made up of 11 amino acids. The CDR3: CASSVGNEQYF. The DNA of the CDR3 is TGTGCCAGCTCCGTGGGAAACGAGCAGTACTTC.

The CDR3 reads CSGKTGGHDEQYF. The CDR3 DNA reads as TGCAGCGGTAAGACCGGGGGGCACGACGAGCAGTACTTC. This chain connects TRBV29-1 to TRBJ2-7; TRBD2 might be the D (7 bases). The length of the CDR3 is 13 residues. V was pared by 7 bases and J by 5 bases, with 18 bases between. The germline V gene encodes CDR1 SQVTM and CDR2 ANQGSEA.

This chain joins TRBV6-5 and TRBJ1-1; tentatively, D is TRBD1 (5 bases). Trimming shortened V by 5 bases and J by 6 bases, and 16 bases separated the two germline ends. The CDR3 extends over 14 amino acids. Looked up from germline, CDR1 is MNHEY and CDR2 is SVGAGI. CDR3: CASSPDRDIPEAFF. The CDR3 DNA reads as TGTGCCAGCAGTCCCGACAGAGACATTCCTGAAGCTTTCTTT.

This chain joins TRBV11-2 and TRBJ1-2; 10 bases fit TRBD1. The CDR3 runs to 14 residues. After removal of 1 base from V and 6 bases from J, the junction contained 2 bases not matched to a gene. Germline-derived CDR1 and CDR2 are SGHAT and FQNNGV. In nucleotides, the CDR3 is TGTGCCAGCAGCTTAGTTGGGACAGGGGATGGCTACACCTTC. Protein sequence: CASSLVGTGDGYTF.

The chain has TRBV19 and TRBJ1-3; 7 nucleotides agree with TRBD1. The V segment lost 2 bases and the J segment 4 bases; nucleotides outside the gene matches: 2. Germline CDR1 and CDR2: LNHDA and SQIVND (reference sequence). The CDR3 runs 14 residues. The CDR3 DNA is TGTGCCAGTAGTATAACAGGGGCCGGAAACACCATATATTTT. Amino acid sequence: CASSITGAGNTIYF.

This sequence joins TRBV7-2 and TRBJ1-2; no reliable D call. V was trimmed by 5 bases and J by 5 bases, leaving 9 bases between them. Germline V lookup: CDR1 SGHTA, CDR2 FQGNSA. This CDR3 has 12 residues. CDR3 bases: TGTGCCAGCAGCCTCACGACTTATGGCTACACCTTC. As protein: CASSLTTYGYTF.

The chain is built from TRBV5-4 and TRBJ1-1, with unresolved D. The CDR3 is made up of 13 amino acids. Trimming removed 1 base from V and 2 bases from J, with 6 bases in between. Germline CDR1 and CDR2: SGHNT and YYREEE (reference sequence). Written as DNA, the CDR3 is TGTGCCAGCAGCTTGTTCTATAACACTGAAGCTTTCTTT. Translated, it gives CASSLFYNTEAFF.

The genes are TRBV5-1 and TRBJ2-3, with D perhaps matching TRBD2 (5 bases). The CDR3 runs 13 residues. Germline V gene lookup returns CDR1 SGHRS and CDR2 YFSETQ. The V gene lost 4 bases and the J gene lost 6 bases, with 12 bases spanning the gap. The CDR3 here is CASSLREPDTQYF. In nucleotides, the CDR3 is TGCGCCAGCAGCCTCCGGGAACCCGATACGCAGTATTTT.

CDR3: CASSRGISGEQFF. In DNA form, the CDR3 reads TGTGCCAGCAGCCGCGGGATTTCAGGTGAGCAGTTCTTC. V and J are TRBV7-8 and TRBJ2-1, with D possibly being TRBD2 (6 bases). The length of the CDR3 is 13 residues. The V and J ends lost 5 bases and 9 bases respectively, with 14 bases between them. Germline CDR1 SGHVS, CDR2 FQNEAQ.

The rearrangement joins TRBV29-1 to TRBJ1-4; 8 bases align to TRBD1. The J segment lost 0 bases and the V segment lost 6 bases, leaving 3 bases of the junction unmatched. Germline-derived CDR1 and CDR2 are SQVTM and ANQGSEA. The CDR3 is made up of 14 amino acids. The DNA of the CDR3 is TGCAGCGTCGGGGGACAGGCAACTAATGAAAAACTGTTTTTT. As protein: CSVGGQATNEKLFF.

The CDR3 DNA is TGCAGTGCTAGTCATTTGGGGACAGGGAGCTATGGCTACACCTTC. Its translation is CSASHLGTGSYGYTF. The chain is built from TRBV20-1 and TRBJ1-2, with TRBD1 matching over 9 bases. Germline-derived CDR1 and CDR2 are DFQATT and SNEGSKA (reference sequence). This CDR3 region has 15 residues. V lost 3 bases, J lost 4 bases, and 9 bases stayed unmatched.

The chain links TRBV2 to TRBJ2-5; D not certain. Germline CDR1 is SNHLY and CDR2 is FYNNEI. The CDR3 consists of 14 residues. The germline V and J ends were trimmed by 1 base and 0 bases, with 6 bases remaining between them. This CDR3 is CASSEEGDQETQYF. The DNA of the CDR3 is TGTGCCAGCAGTGAAGAAGGTGACCAAGAGACCCAGTACTTC.